This entry is about one T cell receptor (beta chain). With 1 base clipped from V and 4 bases from J, the junction kept 8 bases outside the gene matches. Germline assignment: CDR1 LGHNA and CDR2 YNFKEQ. There are 17 residues in the CDR3. Primers: 60 Vbeta forward and 13 Jbeta reverse. TCRdb's table, derived via immunoSEQ multiplex PCR, lists solely in-frame clones and lacks some. The sample includes just over 150,000 clones, 75% to 90% of them seen just once. The data originate from a study of cytomegalovirus exposure and HLA in healthy donors. The TCR was taken from a male donor in good health and CMV-seropositive. Sequencing input: PBMCs. The J gene is TRBJ2-1, the V gene TRBV4-2; 9 bases are shared with TRBD2. The CDR3: CASSQGGGLAGYNEQFF. The CDR3 DNA follows: TGTGCCAGCAGCCAAGGAGGGGGACTAGCAGGGTACAATGAGCAGTTCTTC.